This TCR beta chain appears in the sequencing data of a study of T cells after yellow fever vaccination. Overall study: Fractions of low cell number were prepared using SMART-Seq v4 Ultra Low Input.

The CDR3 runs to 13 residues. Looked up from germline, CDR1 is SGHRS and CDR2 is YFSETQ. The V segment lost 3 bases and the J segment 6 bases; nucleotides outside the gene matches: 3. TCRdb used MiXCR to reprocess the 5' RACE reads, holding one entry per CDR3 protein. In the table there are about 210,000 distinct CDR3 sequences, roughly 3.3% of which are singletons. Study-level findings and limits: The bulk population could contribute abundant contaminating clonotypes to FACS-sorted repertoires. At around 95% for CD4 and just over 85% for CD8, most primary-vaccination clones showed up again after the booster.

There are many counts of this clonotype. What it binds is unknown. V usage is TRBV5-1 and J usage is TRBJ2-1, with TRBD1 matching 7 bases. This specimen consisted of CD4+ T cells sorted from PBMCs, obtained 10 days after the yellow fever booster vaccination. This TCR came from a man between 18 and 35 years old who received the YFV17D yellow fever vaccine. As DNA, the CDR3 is TGCGCCAGCAGCTCCCCAGGGGGCAATGAGCAGTTCTTC. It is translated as CASSSPGGNEQFF.